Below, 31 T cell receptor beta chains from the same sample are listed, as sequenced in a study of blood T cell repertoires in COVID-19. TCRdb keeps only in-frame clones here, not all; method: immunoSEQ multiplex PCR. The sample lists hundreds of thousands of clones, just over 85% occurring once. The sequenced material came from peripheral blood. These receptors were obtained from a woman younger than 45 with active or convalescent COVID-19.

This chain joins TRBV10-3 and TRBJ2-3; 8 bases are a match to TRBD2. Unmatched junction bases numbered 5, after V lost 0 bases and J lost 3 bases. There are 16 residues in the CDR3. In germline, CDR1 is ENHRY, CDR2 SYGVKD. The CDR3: CAISESAGGSTDTQYF. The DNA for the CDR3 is TGTGCCATCAGTGAGTCTGCGGGGGGTTCGACAGATACGCAGTATTTT.

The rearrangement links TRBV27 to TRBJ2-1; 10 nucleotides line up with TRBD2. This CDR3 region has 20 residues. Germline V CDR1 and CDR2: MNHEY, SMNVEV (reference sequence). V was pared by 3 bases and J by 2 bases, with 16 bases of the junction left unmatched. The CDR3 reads CASSFDSRQASGSTYNEQFF. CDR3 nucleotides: TGTGCCAGCAGTTTTGACAGTCGTCAGGCTAGCGGGAGTACCTACAATGAGCAGTTCTTC.

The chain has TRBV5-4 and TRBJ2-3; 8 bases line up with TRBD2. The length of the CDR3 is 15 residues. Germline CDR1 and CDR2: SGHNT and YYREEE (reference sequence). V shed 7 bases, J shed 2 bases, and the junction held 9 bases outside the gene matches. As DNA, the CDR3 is TGTGCCAGCCTCCCCTCGGGGGGGTCCACAGATACGCAGTATTTT. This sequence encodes CASLPSGGSTDTQYF. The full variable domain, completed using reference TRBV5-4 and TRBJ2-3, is ETGVTQSPTHLIKTRGQQVTLRCSSQSGHNTVSWYQQALGQGPQFIFQYYREEENGRGNFPPRFSGLQFPNYSSELNVNALELDDSALYLCASLPSGGSTDTQYFGPGTRLTVL.

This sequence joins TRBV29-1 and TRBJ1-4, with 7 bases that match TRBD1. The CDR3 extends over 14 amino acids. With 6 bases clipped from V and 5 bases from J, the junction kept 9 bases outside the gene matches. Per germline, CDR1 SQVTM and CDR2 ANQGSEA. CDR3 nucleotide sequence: TGCAGCGTCGCTATGACAGGGCCCAATGAAAAACTGTTTTTT. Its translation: CSVAMTGPNEKLFF. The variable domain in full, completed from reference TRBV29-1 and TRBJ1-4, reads SAVISQKPSRDICQRGTSLTIQCQVDSQVTMMFWYRQQPGQSLTLIATANQGSEATYESGFVIDKFPISRPNLTFSTLTVSNMSPEDSSIYLCSVAMTGPNEKLFFGSGTQLSVL.

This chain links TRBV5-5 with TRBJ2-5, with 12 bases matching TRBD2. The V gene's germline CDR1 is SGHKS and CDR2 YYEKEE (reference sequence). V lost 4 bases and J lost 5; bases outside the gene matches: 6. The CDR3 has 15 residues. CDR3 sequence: CASSPSGRASETQYF. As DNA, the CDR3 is TGTGCCAGCAGCCCTAGCGGGAGGGCCTCGGAGACCCAGTACTTC.

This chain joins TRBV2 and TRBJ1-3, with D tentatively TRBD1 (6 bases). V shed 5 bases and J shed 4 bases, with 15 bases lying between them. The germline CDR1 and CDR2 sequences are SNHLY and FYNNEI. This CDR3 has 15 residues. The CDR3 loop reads CASSYQGTGGNTIYF. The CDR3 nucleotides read TGTGCCAGCAGTTACCAAGGCACAGGGGGAAACACCATATATTTT.

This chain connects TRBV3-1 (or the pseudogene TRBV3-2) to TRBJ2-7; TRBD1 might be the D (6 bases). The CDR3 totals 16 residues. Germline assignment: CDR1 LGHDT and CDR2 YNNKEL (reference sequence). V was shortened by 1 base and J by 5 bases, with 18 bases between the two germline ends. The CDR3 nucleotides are TGTGCCAGCAGCCAAGTTGGAGTCGCAGGGGTGCACGAGCAGTACTTC. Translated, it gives CASSQVGVAGVHEQYF.

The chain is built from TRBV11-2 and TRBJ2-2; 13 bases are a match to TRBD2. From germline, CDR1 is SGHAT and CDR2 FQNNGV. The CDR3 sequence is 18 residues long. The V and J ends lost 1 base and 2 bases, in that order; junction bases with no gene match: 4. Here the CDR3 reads CASSLVTSGGQNTGELFF. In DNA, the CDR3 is TGTGCCAGCAGCTTAGTGACTAGCGGGGGGCAAAACACCGGGGAGCTGTTTTTT.

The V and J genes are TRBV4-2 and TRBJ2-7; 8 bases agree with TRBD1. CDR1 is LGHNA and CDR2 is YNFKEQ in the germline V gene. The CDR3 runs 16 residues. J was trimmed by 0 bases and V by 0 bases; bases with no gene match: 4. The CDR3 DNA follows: TGTGCCAGCAGCCAAGATGGGGGGACAGGCTCCTACGAGCAGTACTTC. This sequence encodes CASSQDGGTGSYEQYF.

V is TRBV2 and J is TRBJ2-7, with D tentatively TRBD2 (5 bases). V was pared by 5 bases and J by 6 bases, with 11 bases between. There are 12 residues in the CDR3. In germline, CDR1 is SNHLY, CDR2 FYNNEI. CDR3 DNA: TGTGCCAGCAGTTGGGTGAGGGTCGAGCAGTACTTC. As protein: CASSWVRVEQYF.

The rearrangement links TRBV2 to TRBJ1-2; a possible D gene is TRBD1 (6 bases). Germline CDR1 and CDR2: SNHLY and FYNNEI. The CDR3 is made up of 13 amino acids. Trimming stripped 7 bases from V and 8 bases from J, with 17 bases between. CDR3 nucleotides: TGTGCCAGCATCGAAACAGGGATGGGGGGCTACACCTTC. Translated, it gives CASIETGMGGYTF.

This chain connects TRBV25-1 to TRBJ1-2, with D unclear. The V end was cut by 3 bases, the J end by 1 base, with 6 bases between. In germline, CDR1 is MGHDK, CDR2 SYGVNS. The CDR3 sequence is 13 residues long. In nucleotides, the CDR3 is TGTGCCAGCAGTGACAGTGGTAACTATGGCTACACCTTC. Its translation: CASSDSGNYGYTF.

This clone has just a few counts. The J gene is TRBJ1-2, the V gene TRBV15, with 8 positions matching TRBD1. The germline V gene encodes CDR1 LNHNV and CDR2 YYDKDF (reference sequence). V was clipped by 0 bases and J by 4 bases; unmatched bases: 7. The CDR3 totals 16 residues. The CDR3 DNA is TGTGCCACCAGCAGAGAGTTCGGACAGGGTCCCTATGGCTACACCTTC. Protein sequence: CATSREFGQGPYGYTF.

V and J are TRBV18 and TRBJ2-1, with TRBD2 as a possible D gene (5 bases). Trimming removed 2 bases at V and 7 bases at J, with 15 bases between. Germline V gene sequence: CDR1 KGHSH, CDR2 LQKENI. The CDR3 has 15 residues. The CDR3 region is CASSPGPGYPNEQFF. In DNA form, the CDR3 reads TGTGCCAGCTCACCAGGTCCGGGGTATCCGAATGAGCAGTTCTTC.

CDR3 coding DNA: TGTGCCAGCAGCCATAGCACTGTGAATCAGCCCCAGCATTTT. Translating gives CASSHSTVNQPQHF. The chain joins TRBV3-1 (or the pseudogene TRBV3-2) to TRBJ1-5, with no clear D. The germline gives CDR1 LGHDT, CDR2 YNNKEL (reference sequence). This CDR3 spans 14 amino acids. V lost 3 bases, J lost 4 bases, and 10 bases lay in between.

The CDR3: CASSLEGAYEQYF. CDR3 DNA: TGTGCCAGCAGCTTAGAGGGGGCTTACGAGCAGTACTTC. This rearrangement joins TRBV13 to TRBJ2-7; TRBD1 aligns across 7 bases. CDR1 PRHDT and CDR2 FYEKMQ come from the germline V gene (reference sequence). The CDR3 contains 13 residues. V lost 1 base, J lost 4 bases, and 1 base stayed unmatched.

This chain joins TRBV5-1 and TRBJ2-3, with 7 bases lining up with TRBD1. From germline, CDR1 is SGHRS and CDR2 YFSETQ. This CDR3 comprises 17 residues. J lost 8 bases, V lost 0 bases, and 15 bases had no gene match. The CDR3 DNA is TGCGCCAGCAGCTTGGTCGTAGGTTCAGGGGGTCAGGGTACGCAGTATTTT. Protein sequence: CASSLVVGSGGQGTQYF. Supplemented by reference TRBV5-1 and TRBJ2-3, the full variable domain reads KAGVTQTPRYLIKTRGQQVTLSCSPISGHRSVSWYQQTPGQGLQFLFEYFSETQRNKGNFPGRFSGRQFSNSRSEMNVSTLELGDSALYLCASSLVVGSGGQGTQYFGPGTRLTVL.

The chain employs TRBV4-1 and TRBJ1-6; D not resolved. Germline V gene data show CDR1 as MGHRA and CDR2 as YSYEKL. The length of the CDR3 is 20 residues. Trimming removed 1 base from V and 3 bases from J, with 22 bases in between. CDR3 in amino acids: CASSQVVPAGRLNYNSPLHF. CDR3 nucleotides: TGCGCCAGCAGCCAAGTCGTTCCGGCAGGCAGGCTAAACTATAATTCACCCCTCCACTTT.

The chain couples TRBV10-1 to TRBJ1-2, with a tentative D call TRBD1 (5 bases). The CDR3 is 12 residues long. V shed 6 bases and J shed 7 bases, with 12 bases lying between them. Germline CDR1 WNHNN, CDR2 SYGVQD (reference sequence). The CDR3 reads CASRDSGFGYTF. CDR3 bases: TGCGCCAGCAGAGATTCAGGGTTTGGCTACACCTTC.

The CDR3: CASSSTGTDTQYF. The CDR3 nucleotides are TGTGCCAGCAGTAGCACAGGCACAGATACGCAGTATTTT. The chain employs TRBV6-5 and TRBJ2-3; D gene ambiguous. Trimming cost V 5 bases and J 1 base, with 7 bases left between them. This CDR3 comprises 13 residues. Germline lookup yields CDR1 MNHEY and CDR2 SVGAGI.

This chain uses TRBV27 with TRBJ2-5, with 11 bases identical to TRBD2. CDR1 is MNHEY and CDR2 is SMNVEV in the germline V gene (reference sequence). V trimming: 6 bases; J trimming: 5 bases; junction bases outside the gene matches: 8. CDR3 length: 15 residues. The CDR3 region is CASRRLAGIRETQYF. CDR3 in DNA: TGTGCCAGCAGGAGACTAGCGGGAATTAGGGAGACCCAGTACTTC.

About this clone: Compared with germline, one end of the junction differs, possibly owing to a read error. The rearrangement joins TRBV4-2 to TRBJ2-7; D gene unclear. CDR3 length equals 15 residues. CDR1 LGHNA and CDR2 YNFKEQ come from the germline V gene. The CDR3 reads CASTQELSSYYEQYF. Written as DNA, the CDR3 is TGTGCCAGCACCCAAGAACTTTCTTCTTACTACGAGCAGTACTTC.

CDR3: CAIDRGENIQYF. In DNA, the CDR3 is TGTGCCATCGACAGGGGCGAAAACATTCAGTACTTC. V usage is TRBV2 and J usage is TRBJ2-4; 8 bases line up with TRBD1. V lost 10 bases, J lost 5 bases, and 4 bases stayed unmatched. This CDR3 contains 12 residues. Germline CDR1 is SNHLY and CDR2 is FYNNEI.

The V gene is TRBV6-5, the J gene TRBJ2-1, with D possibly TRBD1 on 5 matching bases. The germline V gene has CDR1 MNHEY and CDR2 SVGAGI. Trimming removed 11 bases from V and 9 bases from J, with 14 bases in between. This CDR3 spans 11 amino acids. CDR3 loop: CASGRVVEQFF. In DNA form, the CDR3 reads TGTGCCTCCGGCAGGGTTGTTGAGCAGTTCTTC.

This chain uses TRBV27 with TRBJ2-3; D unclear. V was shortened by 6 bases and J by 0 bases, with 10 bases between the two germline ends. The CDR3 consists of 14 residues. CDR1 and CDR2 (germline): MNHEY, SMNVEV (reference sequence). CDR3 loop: CASSDWLSTDTQYF. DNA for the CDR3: TGTGCCAGCAGCGACTGGCTAAGCACAGATACGCAGTATTTT.

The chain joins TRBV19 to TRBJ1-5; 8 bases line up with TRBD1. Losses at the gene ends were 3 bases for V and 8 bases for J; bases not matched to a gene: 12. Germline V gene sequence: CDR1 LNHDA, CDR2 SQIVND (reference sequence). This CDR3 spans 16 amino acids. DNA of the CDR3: TGTGCCAGTAGTATGAATCCAGGGGGCCTTAGGGAGCCCCAGCATTTT. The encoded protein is CASSMNPGGLREPQHF.

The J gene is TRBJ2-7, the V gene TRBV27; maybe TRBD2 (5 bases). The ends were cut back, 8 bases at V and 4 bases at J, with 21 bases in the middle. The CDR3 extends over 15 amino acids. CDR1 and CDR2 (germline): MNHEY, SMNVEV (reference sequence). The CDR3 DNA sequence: TGTGCCAGCCCCCCTTCAGCGAGCGGATCTTACGAGCAGTACTTC. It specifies CASPPSASGSYEQYF.

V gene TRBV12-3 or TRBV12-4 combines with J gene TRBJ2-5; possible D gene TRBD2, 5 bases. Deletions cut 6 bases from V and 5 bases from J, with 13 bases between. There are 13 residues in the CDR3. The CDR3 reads CASRSGLLETQYF. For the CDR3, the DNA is TGTGCCAGCAGATCTGGACTCCTGGAGACCCAGTACTTC.

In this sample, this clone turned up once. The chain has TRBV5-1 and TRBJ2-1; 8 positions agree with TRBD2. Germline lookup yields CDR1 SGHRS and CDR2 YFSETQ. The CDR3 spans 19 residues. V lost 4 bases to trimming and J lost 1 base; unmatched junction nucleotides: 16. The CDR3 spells CASSTNPLGGAGSYNEQFF. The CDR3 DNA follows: TGCGCCAGCAGCACAAACCCTCTCGGGGGGGCCGGATCCTACAATGAGCAGTTCTTC.

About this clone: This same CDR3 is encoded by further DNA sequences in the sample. As DNA, the CDR3 is TGTGCCAGCAGTTGGGGGGGTAGCAATCAGCCCCAGCATTTT. Protein product: CASSWGGSNQPQHF. This chain links TRBV28 with TRBJ1-5, with D maybe TRBD1 (5 bases). From germline, CDR1 is MDHEN and CDR2 SYDVKM. V was pared by 4 bases and J by 0 bases, with 7 bases between. The CDR3 loop spans 14 amino acids.

CDR3 protein: CASSAQGIHEQYF. CDR3 DNA: TGTGCCAGCAGCGCCCAGGGGATACACGAGCAGTACTTC. This chain connects TRBV2 to TRBJ2-7; a weak D match, TRBD1 (6 bases). The V gene's germline CDR1 is SNHLY and CDR2 FYNNEI. There are 13 residues in the CDR3. V lost 6 bases and J 5 bases, leaving 14 bases between the germline ends.